The next 12 T cell receptor beta chains were all read from a single sample in a study of vaccination and CD4 T cells after COVID-19. The study sequenced cultured CD4+ T cell DNA using the Oncomine TCR Beta short-read assay. TCRdb analysed the PCR reads with MiXCR anew, one entry per CDR3 protein. In the table there are some 17,000 distinct CDR3 sequences, roughly 56% of which are singletons. Sample treatment: approximately 9-day PBMC culture with coronavirus spike peptide pools or control peptides (ViraFEST assay). These TCRs are of unknown antigen specificity. Sample: CD4+ T cells from blood, cultured in vitro, taken after SARS-CoV-2 vaccination. The receptors come from a human donor who had recovered from COVID-19.

The V call is TRBV9, the J call TRBJ2-5; D is unclear. This CDR3 has 13 residues. Per germline, CDR1 SGDLS and CDR2 YYNGEE. The V and J ends lost 1 base and 5 bases respectively, with 9 bases between them. This chain's CDR3 is CASSVTPWETQYF. The CDR3 DNA reads TGTGCCAGCAGCGTAACCCCCTGGGAGACCCAGTACTTC.

The V and J genes are TRBV29-1 and TRBJ1-5; 8 nucleotides align to TRBD1. Germline V CDR1 and CDR2: SQVTM, ANQGSEA. Trimming removed 4 bases from V and 6 bases from J; junction bases left unmatched: 5. This CDR3 is 13 amino acids long. CDR3 in DNA: TGCAGCGTTGCCACAGGGGGAGGTCAGCCCCAGCATTTT. This sequence encodes CSVATGGGQPQHF.

V usage is TRBV6-1 and J usage is TRBJ2-7; weak D call: TRBD2 (7 bases). The CDR3 sequence is 11 residues long. The V gene lost 8 bases and the J gene lost 7 bases, with 12 bases spanning the gap. Looked up from germline, CDR1 is MNHNS and CDR2 is SASEGT. CDR3 nucleotides: TGTGCCAGCGGGGGAGGGGGGGAGCAGTACTTC. Translating gives CASGGGGEQYF.

This sequence joins TRBV7-2 and TRBJ2-2, with 13 bases lining up with TRBD2. The J segment lost 0 bases and the V segment lost 4 bases, leaving 11 bases of the junction unmatched. Germline V gene lookup returns CDR1 SGHTA and CDR2 FQGNSA. The CDR3 contains 20 residues. The CDR3 protein is CASSSSFGLAGATNTGELFF. DNA for the CDR3: TGTGCCAGCAGCTCATCCTTCGGACTAGCGGGGGCAACGAACACCGGGGAGCTGTTTTTT. The full variable domain, in which reference TRBV7-2 and TRBJ2-2 provide the parts outside the CDR3, is GAGVSQSPSNKVTEKGKDVELRCDPISGHTALYWYRQSLGQGLEFLIYFQGNSAPDKSGLPSDRFSAERTGGSVSTLTIQRTQQEDSAVYLCASSSSFGLAGATNTGELFFGEGSRLTVL.

This clonotype was seen only a few times. The chain combines TRBV7-6 with TRBJ1-1; no firm D call. With 1 base removed from V and 2 bases from J, the gap between germline ends came to 5 bases. This CDR3 is 13 amino acids long. Per the germline V gene, CDR1 is SGHVS and CDR2 is FNYEAQ. The CDR3 spells CASSLGENTEAFF. In nucleotides, the CDR3 is TGTGCCAGCAGCTTAGGAGAAAACACTGAAGCTTTCTTT.

This clonotype came up once. V usage is TRBV27 and J usage is TRBJ1-1; a weak D match, TRBD1 (5 bases). V gave up 0 bases and J gave up 0 bases, with 11 bases separating them. Germline CDR1 and CDR2: MNHEY and SMNVEV (reference sequence). This CDR3 has 16 residues. The chain's CDR3 is CASSLSRQSLNTEAFF. The CDR3 DNA reads as TGTGCCAGCAGTTTATCGAGACAGTCTTTGAACACTGAAGCTTTCTTT.

This chain connects TRBV19 to TRBJ2-3, with 14 bases aligning to TRBD2. Trimming took 4 bases from V and 3 from J; bases not matched to a gene: 3. CDR1 and CDR2 from the germline V gene are LNHDA and SQIVND (reference sequence). This CDR3 is built from 16 residues. This chain's CDR3 is CASSTGTSGSTDTQYF. In DNA form, the CDR3 reads TGTGCCAGTAGTACAGGGACTAGCGGGAGTACAGATACGCAGTATTTT.

This chain uses TRBV5-1 with TRBJ1-1; D unclear. The CDR3 loop spans 14 amino acids. Per germline, CDR1 SGHRS and CDR2 YFSETQ. Trimming pared 5 bases from V and 0 bases from J, leaving 11 bases between. The CDR3 DNA follows: TGCGCCAGCAGGGTAGGGCGGATGAACACTGAAGCTTTCTTT. Its translation: CASRVGRMNTEAFF.

The chain joins TRBV7-2 to TRBJ2-7; 13 nucleotides line up with TRBD2. With V trimmed by 5 bases and J by 5 bases, 9 bases remained unmatched. The CDR3 sequence is 16 residues long. Looked up from germline, CDR1 is SGHTA and CDR2 is FQGNSA. The CDR3 DNA reads TGTGCCAGCAGCCCCCGGACTAGCGGGAGAGCAAACGAGCAGTACTTC. The encoded protein is CASSPRTSGRANEQYF.

This clonotype was seen once. The rearrangement uses TRBV12-3 or TRBV12-4 and TRBJ1-1; a possible D gene is TRBD1 (6 bases). There are 14 residues in the CDR3. Trimming left V 2 bases short and J 7 bases short, with 14 bases between. The CDR3 DNA reads as TGTGCCAGCAGTTTACGGCAGGGGATAAGTGAAGCTTTCTTT. It yields the protein CASSLRQGISEAFF.

This clonotype was counted between two and nine times. The chain combines TRBV6-1 with TRBJ2-5, with TRBD1 matching 7 bases. Germline trimming cut 1 base from V and 7 bases from J; bases unmatched to any gene: 3. Germline CDR1 reads MNHNS; CDR2 reads SASEGT. The CDR3 covers 13 residues. The CDR3 DNA reads TGTGCCAGCAGTGAAGGACGGACAGGGACCCAGTACTTC. Translating gives CASSEGRTGTQYF.

The chain employs TRBV6-1 and TRBJ2-7, with D tentatively TRBD1 or TRBD2 (6 bases each). V was pared by 7 bases and J by 7 bases, with 11 bases between. The CDR3 has 11 amino acids. Germline CDR1 and CDR2: MNHNS and SASEGT. Here the CDR3 DNA reads TGTGCCAGCACCGGAGGGGGGGAGCAGTACTTC. Amino acid sequence: CASTGGGEQYF.